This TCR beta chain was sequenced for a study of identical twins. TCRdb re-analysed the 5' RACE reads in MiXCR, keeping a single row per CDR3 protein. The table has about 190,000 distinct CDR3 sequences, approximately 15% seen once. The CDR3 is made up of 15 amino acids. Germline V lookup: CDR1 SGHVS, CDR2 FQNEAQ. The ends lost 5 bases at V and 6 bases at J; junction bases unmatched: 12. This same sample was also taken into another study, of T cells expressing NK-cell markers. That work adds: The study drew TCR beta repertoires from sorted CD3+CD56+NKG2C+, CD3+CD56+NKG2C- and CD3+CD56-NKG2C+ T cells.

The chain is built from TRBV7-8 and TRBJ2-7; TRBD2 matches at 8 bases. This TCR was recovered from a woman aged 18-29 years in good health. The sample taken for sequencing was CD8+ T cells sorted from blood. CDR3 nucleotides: TGTGCCAGCAGCCCAAGGACTAGCCGATTGGGCGAGCAGTACTTC. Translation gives CASSPRTSRLGEQYF.